Sequencing of this T cell receptor beta chain was carried out in a study of T cells after yellow fever vaccination. Study-wide background: Each low-cell-number fraction was prepared by means of SMART-Seq v4 Ultra Low Input.

Findings and caveats of the study: The booster response re-showed most primary clones: 96% CD4, more than 80% CD8.

They built TCR cDNA with 5'RACE template switching, a step that put in a universal primer site and UMIs. TCRdb itself ran the 5' RACE reads through MiXCR, one entry per CDR3 protein. The table shows 500,000 to 650,000 distinct CDR3 sequences, with 9% to 15% occurring only once. This CDR3 region has 15 residues. The germline CDR1 and CDR2 sequences are DFQATT and SNEGSKA (reference sequence). The ends lost 6 bases at V and 3 bases at J; junction bases unmatched: 11. Only a few counts were recorded for this clonotype. Antigen: not known. This receptor was taken from a man between 25 and 39 years old who received the YFV17D yellow fever vaccine. The sample was PBMCs, taken on the day of the yellow fever booster vaccination. The chain carries TRBV20-1 and TRBJ2-1; 7 positions agree with TRBD2. Written as DNA, the CDR3 is TGCAGTGCAAGACAAGCGGGAAAATTCTACAATGAGCAGTTCTTC. Translating gives CSARQAGKFYNEQFF.